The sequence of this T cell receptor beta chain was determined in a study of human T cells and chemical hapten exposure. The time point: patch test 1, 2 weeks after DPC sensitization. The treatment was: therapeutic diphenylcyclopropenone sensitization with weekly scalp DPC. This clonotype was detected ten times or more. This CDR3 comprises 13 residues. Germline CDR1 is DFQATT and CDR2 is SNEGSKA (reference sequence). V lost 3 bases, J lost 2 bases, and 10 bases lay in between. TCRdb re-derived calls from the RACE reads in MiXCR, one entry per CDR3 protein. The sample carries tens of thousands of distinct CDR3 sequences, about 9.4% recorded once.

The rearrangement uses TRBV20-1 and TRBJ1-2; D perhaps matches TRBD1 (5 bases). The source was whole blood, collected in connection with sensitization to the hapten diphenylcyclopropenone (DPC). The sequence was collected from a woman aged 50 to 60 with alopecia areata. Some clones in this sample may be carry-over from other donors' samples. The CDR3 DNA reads TGCAGTGCTAGCCGGTGGGACAACTATGGCTACACCTTC. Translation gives CSASRWDNYGYTF.